These T cell receptor beta chains were read from a single sample in a study of OX40 agonist ivuxolimab in advanced cancers. The protocol was immunoSEQ multiplex PCR, while the TCRdb copy is restricted to in-frame clones and leaves out a portion. The table has tens of thousands of clones, under 85% seen once. Sample: CD4+ or CD8+ T cells sorted from blood, taken in a trial of the OX40 agonist ivuxolimab. The receptors derive from an adult with an advanced solid tumor such as melanoma, head and neck, liver or kidney cancer. Both conserved end residues are part of each CDR3. D genes are given only for firm matches. Clone size, where shown, is once, few, many, or a class for clones that have expanded.

d_gene: NA; j_gene: TRBJ2-1; abundance: NA; v_gene: TRBV11-3; CDR3aa: CASSLDGENNEQFF; CDR3nt: TGTGCCAGCAGCTTAGATGGGGAGAACAATGAGCAGTTCTTC
d_gene: NA; j_gene: TRBJ1-2; abundance: NA; v_gene: TRBV5-1; CDR3aa: CASTGPTANYGYTF; CDR3nt: TGCGCCAGCACGGGTCCGACAGCGAACTATGGCTACACCTTC
d_gene: TRBD1; j_gene: TRBJ1-2; abundance: NA; v_gene: TRBV19; CDR3aa: CASSIPGTGGGYTF; CDR3nt: TGTGCCAGTAGTATTCCCGGGACAGGGGGTGGCTACACCTTC
d_gene: NA; j_gene: TRBJ2-5; abundance: NA; v_gene: TRBV7-9; CDR3aa: CASSRYEETQYF; CDR3nt: TGTGCCAGCAGCCGATACGAAGAGACCCAGTACTTC
d_gene: TRBD2; j_gene: TRBJ2-1; abundance: once; v_gene: TRBV29-1; CDR3aa: CSVEVSGGGYNEQFF; CDR3nt: TGCAGCGTTGAGGTGTCTGGGGGGGGCTACAATGAGCAGTTCTTC
d_gene: NA; j_gene: TRBJ1-3; abundance: NA; v_gene: TRBV11-3; CDR3aa: CASSLESGNTIYF; CDR3nt: TGTGCCAGCAGCTTAGAGTCGGGAAACACCATATATTTT
d_gene: TRBD1; j_gene: TRBJ1-2; abundance: few; v_gene: TRBV6-5; CDR3aa: CASSPQGANYGYTF; CDR3nt: TGTGCCAGCAGCCCCCAGGGGGCTAACTATGGCTACACCTTC
d_gene: NA; j_gene: TRBJ1-2; abundance: NA; v_gene: TRBV6-5; CDR3aa: CASSSTLANYGYTF; CDR3nt: TGTGCCAGCAGTTCGACACTAGCTAACTATGGCTACACCTTC
d_gene: TRBD2; j_gene: TRBJ2-5; abundance: NA; v_gene: TRBV5-4; CDR3aa: CASRAPGLAGGVETQYF; CDR3nt: TGTGCCAGCAGAGCCCCGGGACTAGCGGGGGGTGTAGAGACCCAGTACTTC
d_gene: NA; j_gene: TRBJ2-3; abundance: once; v_gene: TRBV7-2; CDR3aa: CASSSPSTKDTQYF; CDR3nt: TGTGCCAGCAGCTCCCCTTCCACGAAAGATACGCAGTATTTT
d_gene: NA; j_gene: TRBJ2-7; abundance: few; v_gene: TRBV9; CDR3aa: CASSGGPSYEQYF; CDR3nt: TGTGCCAGCAGCGGGGGTCCGTCCTACGAGCAGTACTTC
d_gene: NA; j_gene: TRBJ1-6; abundance: NA; v_gene: TRBV6-4; CDR3aa: CASRRQSGAESPLHF; CDR3nt: TGTGCCAGCAGGCGCCAGAGTGGGGCCGAATCACCCCTCCACTTT
d_gene: NA; j_gene: TRBJ1-1; abundance: NA; v_gene: TRBV6-6; CDR3aa: CASSYSRVPTEAFF; CDR3nt: TGTGCCAGCAGTTACTCGAGGGTTCCCACTGAAGCTTTCTTT
d_gene: NA; j_gene: TRBJ2-3; abundance: once; v_gene: TRBV10-3; CDR3aa: CAISQTTDTQYF; CDR3nt: TGTGCCATCAGTCAAACAACAGATACGCAGTATTTT
d_gene: NA; j_gene: TRBJ1-1; abundance: NA; v_gene: TRBV7-6; CDR3aa: CASKLGQNTEAFF; CDR3nt: TGTGCCAGCAAACTAGGACAGAACACTGAAGCTTTCTTT
d_gene: TRBD1; j_gene: TRBJ2-5; abundance: NA; v_gene: TRBV27; CDR3aa: CASSLFGQEKGTQYF; CDR3nt: TGTGCCAGCAGTTTATTTGGACAGGAGAAGGGGACCCAGTACTTC
d_gene: TRBD1; j_gene: TRBJ1-4; abundance: NA; v_gene: TRBV19; CDR3aa: CASTPAGGVGATNEKLFF; CDR3nt: TGTGCCAGTACCCCAGCAGGGGGCGTTGGTGCAACTAATGAAAAACTGTTTTTT
d_gene: TRBD1; j_gene: TRBJ2-3; abundance: NA; v_gene: TRBV10-3; CDR3aa: CASQGSDTQYF; CDR3nt: TGTGCCTCACAGGGGTCAGATACGCAGTATTTT
d_gene: NA; j_gene: TRBJ1-4; abundance: NA; v_gene: TRBV7-2; CDR3aa: CASSLARDNEKLFF; CDR3nt: TGTGCCAGCAGCTTAGCGAGGGATAATGAAAAACTGTTTTTT
d_gene: NA; j_gene: TRBJ2-3; abundance: NA; v_gene: TRBV7-3; CDR3aa: CASSLNGADTQYF; CDR3nt: TGTGCCAGCAGCTTAAATGGGGCAGATACGCAGTATTTT
d_gene: NA; j_gene: TRBJ2-1; abundance: NA; v_gene: TRBV29-1; CDR3aa: CSVFYNEQFF; CDR3nt: TGCAGCGTTTTCTACAATGAGCAGTTCTTC
d_gene: NA; j_gene: TRBJ2-7; abundance: NA; v_gene: TRBV9; CDR3aa: CASSSGTENYEQYF; CDR3nt: TGTGCCAGCAGCTCCGGGACGGAGAATTACGAGCAGTACTTC
d_gene: TRBD1; j_gene: TRBJ1-1; abundance: NA; v_gene: TRBV29-1; CDR3aa: CSTPRSGQGEAAFF; CDR3nt: TGCAGCACCCCGAGATCAGGACAGGGGGAGGCGGCTTTCTTT
d_gene: TRBD2; j_gene: TRBJ2-1; abundance: NA; v_gene: TRBV5-1; CDR3aa: CASSLELAGGTLF; CDR3nt: TGCGCCAGCAGCTTGGAACTAGCGGGGGGAACCCTCTTC
d_gene: TRBD1; j_gene: TRBJ1-1; abundance: NA; v_gene: TRBV30; CDR3aa: CAWSRGLDTEAFF; CDR3nt: TGTGCCTGGAGTAGGGGGCTTGACACTGAAGCTTTCTTT